The 21 T cell receptor beta chains presented below share a single source sample, sequenced in a study of patients and donors after allogeneic stem cell transplantation. In TCRdb, the RT-PCR reads were re-called with MiXCR into one record per CDR3 protein. The repertoire holds approximately 250,000 distinct CDR3 sequences, with 13% to 15% as singletons. The source material was blood, either unsorted or a sorted T cell fraction (not recorded which). The receptors derive from a human donor who was either an allogeneic HSCT recipient or a stem cell or donor lymphocyte infusion donor (not recorded which). It is not recorded whose cells these are; they may come from a transplant donor.

The chain recombines TRBV19 with TRBJ1-2; D not resolved. This CDR3 comprises 14 residues. The V end was cut by 3 bases, the J end by 5 bases, with 13 bases between. The germline V gene has CDR1 LNHDA and CDR2 SQIVND (reference sequence). The CDR3 sequence: CASSIRDRVYGYTF. The CDR3 DNA reads TGTGCCAGTAGTATCCGAGATAGGGTATATGGCTACACCTTC.

At least ten counts were recorded for this clonotype. The genes are TRBV7-9 and TRBJ1-6; D is ambiguous. CDR1 is SEHNR and CDR2 is FQNEAQ in the germline V gene (reference sequence). The length of the CDR3 is 14 residues. V dropped 1 base and J dropped 4 bases, with 5 bases sitting between them. The CDR3 sequence is CASSLEQYNSPLHF. CDR3 nucleotides: TGTGCCAGCAGCTTAGAACAGTATAATTCACCCCTCCACTTT.

The V gene is TRBV9, the J gene TRBJ2-1, with 8 nucleotides matching TRBD2. The V gene end was trimmed by 0 bases and the J gene end by 9 bases; junction bases not matched to a gene: 5. The length of the CDR3 is 14 residues. Germline V gives CDR1 SGDLS, CDR2 YYNGEE. CDR3 in DNA: TGTGCCAGCAGCGTAGGCGGGAGGAGTTCTGAGCAGTTCTTC. It translates to CASSVGGRSSEQFF.

This clonotype showed up many times. V usage is TRBV7-3 and J usage is TRBJ2-1; TRBD2 is a possible D gene (7 bases). Germline-derived CDR1 and CDR2 are SGHTA and FQGTGA. V was trimmed by 2 bases and J by 6 bases, leaving 14 bases between them. The CDR3 totals 15 residues. DNA for the CDR3: TGTGCCAGCAGCTTATTCGGAGGGGGGGGCAATGAGCAGTTCTTC. Translation gives CASSLFGGGGNEQFF.

This clonotype has only a few counts. The chain joins TRBV27 to TRBJ1-6; D uncertain. Germline CDR1 reads MNHEY; CDR2 reads SMNVEV (reference sequence). The V and J ends lost 1 base and 0 bases respectively, with 7 bases between them. This CDR3 is 16 amino acids long. As DNA, the CDR3 is TGTGCCAGCAGTTTATACGGGAGCTCCTATAATTCACCCCTCCACTTT. Amino acids: CASSLYGSSYNSPLHF.

This clonotype was picked up a small number of times. The rearrangement links TRBV4-2 to TRBJ2-3; 14 nucleotides match TRBD2. The CDR3 has 16 amino acids. The V gene end was trimmed by 7 bases and the J gene end by 1 base; junction bases not matched to a gene: 4. Germline assignment: CDR1 LGHNA and CDR2 YNFKEQ. CDR3 protein: CASTGLAGGGTDTQYF. The CDR3 nucleotides are TGTGCCAGCACAGGACTAGCGGGAGGCGGCACAGATACGCAGTATTTT.

The chain is built from TRBV20-1 and TRBJ2-7; D is perhaps TRBD2 (6 bases). CDR3 length: 14 residues. V lost 3 bases to trimming and J lost 7 bases, with 19 bases between them. Germline V gene sequence: CDR1 DFQATT, CDR2 SNEGSKA (reference sequence). As DNA, the CDR3 is TGCAGTGCTAGGCCCCCGGGACTCCCGTGGGAGCAGTACTTC. Amino acids: CSARPPGLPWEQYF.

This clonotype was found a few times. The chain has TRBV7-9 and TRBJ2-3; 7 bases are a match to TRBD1. The CDR3 has 14 residues. The junction had 3 bases not matched to a gene; V was cut back by 5 bases and J by 1 base. Per germline, CDR1 SEHNR and CDR2 FQNEAQ (reference sequence). The CDR3 nucleotides are TGTGCCAGCAGCACCACAGGGGGCACAGATACGCAGTATTTT. It translates to CASSTTGGTDTQYF.

J is TRBJ1-2 and V is TRBV5-1, with D unclear. CDR3 length equals 12 residues. V shed 0 bases and J shed 5 bases, with 5 bases lying between them. Per the germline V gene, CDR1 is SGHRS and CDR2 is YFSETQ. The CDR3 sequence: CASSLGVYGYTF. The CDR3 DNA sequence: TGCGCCAGCAGCTTGGGAGTTTATGGCTACACCTTC.

The V and J genes are TRBV20-1 and TRBJ1-1; TRBD1 matches 9 bases. This CDR3 has 13 amino acids. The germline V gene has CDR1 DFQATT and CDR2 SNEGSKA (reference sequence). J gave up 10 bases and V 0 bases, and 6 bases lay outside the gene matches. As DNA, the CDR3 is TGCAGTGCTAGAGATCTCCTGGACAGGGGAGCTTTCTTT. As protein: CSARDLLDRGAFF.

The V and J genes are TRBV9 and TRBJ1-2; D unresolved. Germline V CDR1 and CDR2: SGDLS, YYNGEE. This CDR3 is built from 12 residues. The V end was cut by 0 bases, the J end by 8 bases, with 8 bases between. The CDR3: CASSVDLGGYTF. The CDR3 DNA follows: TGTGCCAGCAGCGTAGATCTCGGCGGCTACACCTTC.

J is TRBJ2-7 and V is TRBV6-1, with 7 nucleotides matching TRBD1. The CDR3 consists of 16 residues. Per germline, CDR1 MNHNS and CDR2 SASEGT. With V trimmed by 4 bases and J by 0 bases, 9 bases remained unmatched. CDR3 region: CASSGPGQVSSYEQYF. In DNA form, the CDR3 reads TGTGCCAGCAGTGGACCCGGACAGGTTTCCTCCTACGAGCAGTACTTC.

The sample holds many counts of this clonotype. V usage is TRBV15 and J usage is TRBJ2-1; D unresolved. This CDR3 is 14 amino acids long. Germline V gene data show CDR1 as LNHNV and CDR2 as YYDKDF (reference sequence). Trimming pared 5 bases from V and 4 bases from J, leaving 12 bases between. The CDR3 coding sequence is TGTGCCACCAGCCACAGCGCGGTTTACAATGAGCAGTTCTTC. As protein: CATSHSAVYNEQFF.

This clonotype has a handful of counts. The rearrangement links TRBV29-1 to TRBJ1-1, with D tentatively TRBD1 (5 bases). CDR1 and CDR2 from the germline V gene are SQVTM and ANQGSEA. This CDR3 comprises 12 residues. Trimming pared 4 bases from V and 4 bases from J, leaving 10 bases between. The chain's CDR3 is CSVARGGTEAFF. For the CDR3, the DNA is TGCAGCGTTGCTCGGGGGGGCACTGAAGCTTTCTTT.

This chain joins TRBV6-2 or TRBV6-3 and TRBJ2-2, with 10 bases fitting TRBD2. Trimming cost V 3 bases and J 4 bases; bases outside gene matches: 8. The V gene's germline CDR1 is MNHEY and CDR2 SVGEGT. This CDR3 comprises 17 residues. Written as DNA, the CDR3 is TGTGCCAGCAGTTATAAAAGCGGGGGGGCCGGCACCGGGGAGCTGTTTTTT. Residues: CASSYKSGGAGTGELFF.

V is TRBV6-1 and J is TRBJ2-3; D perhaps matches TRBD2 (6 bases). CDR1 is MNHNS and CDR2 is SASEGT in the germline V gene. This CDR3 is built from 15 residues. V dropped 1 base and J dropped 6 bases, with 14 bases sitting between them. The CDR3 is CASSEGNGGWDTQYF. CDR3 DNA sequence: TGTGCCAGCAGTGAAGGGAATGGGGGGTGGGATACGCAGTATTTT.

This clonotype was counted ten times or more. The chain is built from TRBV20-1 and TRBJ2-6; D uncertain. Germline V gene sequence: CDR1 DFQATT, CDR2 SNEGSKA (reference sequence). Trimming removed 7 bases from V and 4 bases from J, with 5 bases in between. The CDR3 is made up of 11 amino acids. The CDR3 protein is CSGVGANVLTF. CDR3 nucleotide sequence: TGCAGTGGAGTCGGGGCCAACGTCCTGACTTTC.

The chain carries TRBV30 and TRBJ1-5, with 7 bases that match TRBD1. After removal of 4 bases from V and 0 bases from J, the junction contained 6 bases not matched to a gene. The CDR3 has 15 amino acids. The germline CDR1 and CDR2 sequences are GTSNPN and SVGIG (reference sequence). The CDR3 is CAWTRDSDSNQPQHF. In nucleotides, the CDR3 is TGTGCCTGGACCCGGGACAGCGATAGCAATCAGCCCCAGCATTTT.

This clonotype came up a few times. The genes are TRBV20-1 and TRBJ1-2; a weak D match, TRBD1 (5 bases). Germline values: CDR1 DFQATT, CDR2 SNEGSKA (reference sequence). This CDR3 is built from 10 residues. Trimming took 3 bases from V and 8 from J, leaving 7 bases between them. DNA of the CDR3: TGCAGTGCTAGCCAGGGAGGCTACACCTTC. Amino acid sequence: CSASQGGYTF.

This clonotype turned up a few times. V is TRBV11-3 and J is TRBJ2-2; tentative D call: TRBD1 (5 bases). Germline CDR1 is SGHNT and CDR2 is YENEEA. The CDR3 is 15 residues long. Trimming removed 1 base at V and 5 bases at J, with 11 bases between. CDR3 residues: CASSLGGAVTGELFF. In DNA, the CDR3 is TGTGCCAGCAGCTTAGGTGGGGCAGTGACCGGGGAGCTGTTTTTT. The complete variable domain, with remaining parts taken from reference TRBV11-3 and TRBJ2-2, reads EAGVVQSPRYKIIEKKQPVAFWCNPISGHNTLYWYLQNLGQGPELLIRYENEEAVDDSQLPKDRFSAERLKGVDSTLKIQPAELGDSAVYLCASSLGGAVTGELFFGEGSRLTVL.

V and J are TRBV7-2 and TRBJ2-7; D remains unclear. CDR3 length: 15 amino acids. V lost 5 bases, J lost 3 bases, and 17 bases lay in between. Germline lookup yields CDR1 SGHTA and CDR2 FQGNSA. This chain's CDR3 is CASSERSGSLYEQYF. As DNA, the CDR3 is TGTGCCAGCAGCGAGAGATCCGGGTCCCTCTACGAGCAGTACTTC.